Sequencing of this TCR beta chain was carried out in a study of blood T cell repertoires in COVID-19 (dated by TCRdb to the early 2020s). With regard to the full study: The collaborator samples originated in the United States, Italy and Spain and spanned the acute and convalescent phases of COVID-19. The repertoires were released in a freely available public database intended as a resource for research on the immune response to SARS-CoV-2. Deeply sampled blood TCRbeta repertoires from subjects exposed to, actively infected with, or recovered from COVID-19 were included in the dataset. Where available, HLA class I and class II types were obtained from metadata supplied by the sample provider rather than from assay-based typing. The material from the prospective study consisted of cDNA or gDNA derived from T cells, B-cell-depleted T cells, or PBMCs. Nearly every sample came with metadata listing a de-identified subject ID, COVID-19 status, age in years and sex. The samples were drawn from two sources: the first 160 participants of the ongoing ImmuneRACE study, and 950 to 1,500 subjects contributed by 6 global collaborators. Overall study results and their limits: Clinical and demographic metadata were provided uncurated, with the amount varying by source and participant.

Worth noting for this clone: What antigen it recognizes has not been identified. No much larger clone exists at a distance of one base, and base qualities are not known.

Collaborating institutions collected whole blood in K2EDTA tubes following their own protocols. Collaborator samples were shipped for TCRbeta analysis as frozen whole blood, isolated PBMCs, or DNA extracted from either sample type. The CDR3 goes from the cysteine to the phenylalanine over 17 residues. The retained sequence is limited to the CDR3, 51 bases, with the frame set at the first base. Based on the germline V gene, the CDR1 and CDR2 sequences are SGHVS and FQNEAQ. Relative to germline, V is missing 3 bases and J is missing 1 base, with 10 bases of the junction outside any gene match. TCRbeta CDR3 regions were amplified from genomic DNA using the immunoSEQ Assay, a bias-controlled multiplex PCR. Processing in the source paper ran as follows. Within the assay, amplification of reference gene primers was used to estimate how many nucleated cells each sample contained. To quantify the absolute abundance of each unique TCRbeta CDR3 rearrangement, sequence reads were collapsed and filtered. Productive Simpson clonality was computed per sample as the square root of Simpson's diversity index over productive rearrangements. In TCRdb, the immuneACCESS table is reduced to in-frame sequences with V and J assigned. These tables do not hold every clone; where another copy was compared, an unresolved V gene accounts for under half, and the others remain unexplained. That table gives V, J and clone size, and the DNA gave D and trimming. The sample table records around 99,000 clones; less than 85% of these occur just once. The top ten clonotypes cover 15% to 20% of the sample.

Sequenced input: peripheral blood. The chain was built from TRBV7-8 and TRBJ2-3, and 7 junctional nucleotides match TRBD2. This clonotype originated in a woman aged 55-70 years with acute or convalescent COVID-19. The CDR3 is CASSFLLPAGRTDTQYF. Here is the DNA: TGTGCCAGCAGCTTTCTTTTGCCAGCGGGGCGCACAGATACGCAGTATTTT.